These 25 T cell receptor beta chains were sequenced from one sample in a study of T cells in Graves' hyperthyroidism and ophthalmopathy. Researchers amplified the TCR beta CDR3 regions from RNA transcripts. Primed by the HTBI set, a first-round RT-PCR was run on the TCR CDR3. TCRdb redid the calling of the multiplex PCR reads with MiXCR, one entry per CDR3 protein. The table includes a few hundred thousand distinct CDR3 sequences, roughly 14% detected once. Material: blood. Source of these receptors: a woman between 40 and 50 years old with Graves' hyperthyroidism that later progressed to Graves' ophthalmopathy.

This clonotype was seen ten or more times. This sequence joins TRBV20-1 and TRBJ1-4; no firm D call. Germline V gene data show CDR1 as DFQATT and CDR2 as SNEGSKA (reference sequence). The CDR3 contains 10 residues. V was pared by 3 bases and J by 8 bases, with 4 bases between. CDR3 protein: CSASNEKLFF. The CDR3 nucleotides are TGCAGTGCTAGCAACGAAAAACTGTTTTTT.

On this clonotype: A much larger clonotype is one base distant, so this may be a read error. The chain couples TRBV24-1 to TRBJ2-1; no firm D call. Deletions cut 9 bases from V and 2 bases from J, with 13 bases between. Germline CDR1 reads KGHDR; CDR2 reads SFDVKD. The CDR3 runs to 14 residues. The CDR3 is CATGSGRPYNEQFF. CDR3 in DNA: TGTGCCACCGGTTCCGGACGCCCCTACAATGAGCAGTTCTTC.

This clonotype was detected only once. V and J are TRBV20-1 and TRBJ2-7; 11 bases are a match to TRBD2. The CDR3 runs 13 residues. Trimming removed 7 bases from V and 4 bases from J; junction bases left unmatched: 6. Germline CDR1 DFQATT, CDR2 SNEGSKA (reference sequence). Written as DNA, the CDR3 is TGCAGTGTAAAGACTAGCGGGAATTACGAGCAGTACTTC. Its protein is CSVKTSGNYEQYF.

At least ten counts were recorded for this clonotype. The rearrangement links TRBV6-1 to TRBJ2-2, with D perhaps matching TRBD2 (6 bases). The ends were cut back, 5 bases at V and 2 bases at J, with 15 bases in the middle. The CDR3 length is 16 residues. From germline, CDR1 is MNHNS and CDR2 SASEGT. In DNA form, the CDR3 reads TGTGCCAGCAGTTCTCTGGGGGACTTAAACACCGGGGAGCTGTTTTTT. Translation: CASSSLGDLNTGELFF.

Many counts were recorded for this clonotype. CDR3 nucleotides: TGTGCCAGCAGTTACTACCCGACTCGGGGCCTCAATCAGCCCCAGCATTTT. Residues: CASSYYPTRGLNQPQHF. This chain connects TRBV28 to TRBJ1-5; D possibly corresponds to TRBD1 (5 bases). The CDR3 is 17 amino acids. Trimming removed 4 bases at V and 3 bases at J, with 19 bases between. CDR1 is MDHEN and CDR2 is SYDVKM in the germline V gene.

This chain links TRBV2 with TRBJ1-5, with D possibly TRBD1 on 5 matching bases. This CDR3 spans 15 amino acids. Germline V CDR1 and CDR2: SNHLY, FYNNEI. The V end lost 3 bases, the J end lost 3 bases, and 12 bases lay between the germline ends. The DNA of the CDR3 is TGTGCCAGCAGTGATCAGGGTTCACACAATCAGCCCCAGCATTTT. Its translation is CASSDQGSHNQPQHF.

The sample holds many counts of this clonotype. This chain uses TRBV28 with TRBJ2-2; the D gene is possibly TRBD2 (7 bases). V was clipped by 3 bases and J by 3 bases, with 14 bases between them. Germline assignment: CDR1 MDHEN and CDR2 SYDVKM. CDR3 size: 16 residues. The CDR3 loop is CASSFYRGADTGELFF. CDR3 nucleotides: TGTGCCAGCAGTTTTTATCGGGGGGCGGACACCGGGGAGCTGTTTTTT.

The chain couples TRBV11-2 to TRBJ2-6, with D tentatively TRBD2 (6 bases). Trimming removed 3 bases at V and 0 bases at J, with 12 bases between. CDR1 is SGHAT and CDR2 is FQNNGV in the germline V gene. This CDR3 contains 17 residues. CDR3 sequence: CASSFAGSPSGANVLTF. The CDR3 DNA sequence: TGTGCCAGCAGCTTCGCCGGGAGCCCCTCTGGGGCCAACGTCCTGACTTTC.

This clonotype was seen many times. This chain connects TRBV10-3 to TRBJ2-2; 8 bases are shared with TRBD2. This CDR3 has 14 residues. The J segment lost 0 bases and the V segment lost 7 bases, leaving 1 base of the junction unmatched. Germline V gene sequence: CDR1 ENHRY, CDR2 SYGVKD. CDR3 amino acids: CAITAGANTGELFF. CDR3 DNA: TGTGCCATCACAGCGGGAGCGAACACCGGGGAGCTGTTTTTT.

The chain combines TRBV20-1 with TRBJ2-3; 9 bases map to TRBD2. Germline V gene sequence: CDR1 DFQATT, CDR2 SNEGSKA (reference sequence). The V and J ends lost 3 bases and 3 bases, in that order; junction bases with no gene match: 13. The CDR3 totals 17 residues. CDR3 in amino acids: CSASRLPSGKRTDTQYF. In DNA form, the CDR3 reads TGCAGTGCTAGCCGTTTGCCTAGCGGGAAGAGAACAGATACGCAGTATTTT.

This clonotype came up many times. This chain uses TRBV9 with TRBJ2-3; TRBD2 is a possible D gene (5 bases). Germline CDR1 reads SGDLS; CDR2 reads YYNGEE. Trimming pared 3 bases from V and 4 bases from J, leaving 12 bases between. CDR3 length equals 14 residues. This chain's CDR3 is CASSATLAPDTQYF. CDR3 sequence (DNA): TGTGCCAGCAGCGCCACGCTAGCCCCAGATACGCAGTATTTT.

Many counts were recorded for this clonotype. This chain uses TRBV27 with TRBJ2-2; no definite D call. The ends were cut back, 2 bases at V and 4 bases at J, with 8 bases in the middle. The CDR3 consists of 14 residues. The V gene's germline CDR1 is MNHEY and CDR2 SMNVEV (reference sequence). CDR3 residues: CASSLLLSTGELFF. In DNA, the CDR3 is TGTGCCAGCAGTTTACTCCTAAGCACCGGGGAGCTGTTTTTT.

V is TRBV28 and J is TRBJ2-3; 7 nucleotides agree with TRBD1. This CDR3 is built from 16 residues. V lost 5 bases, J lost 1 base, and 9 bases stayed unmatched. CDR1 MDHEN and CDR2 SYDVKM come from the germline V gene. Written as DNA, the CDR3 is TGTGCCAGCAGTACCCACCAAACAGGGGGCACAGATACGCAGTATTTT. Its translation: CASSTHQTGGTDTQYF.

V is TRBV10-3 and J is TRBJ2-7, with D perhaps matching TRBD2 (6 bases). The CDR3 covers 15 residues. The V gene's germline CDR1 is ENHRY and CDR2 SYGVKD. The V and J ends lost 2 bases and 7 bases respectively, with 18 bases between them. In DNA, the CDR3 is TGTGCCATCAGTGAGAGGGACTTAGAGGCGGGGGAGCAGTACTTC. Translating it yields CAISERDLEAGEQYF.

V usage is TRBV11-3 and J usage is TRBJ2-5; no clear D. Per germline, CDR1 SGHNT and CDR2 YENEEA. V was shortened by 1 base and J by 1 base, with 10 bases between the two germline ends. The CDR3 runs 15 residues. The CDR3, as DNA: TGTGCCAGCAGCTTAGGCCAGCACTTCCAAGAGACCCAGTACTTC. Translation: CASSLGQHFQETQYF.

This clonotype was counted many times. CDR3 sequence reads: CASRGTVKETQYF. Written as DNA, the CDR3 is TGCGCCAGCAGGGGGACTGTGAAAGAGACCCAGTACTTC. The chain links TRBV4-1 to TRBJ2-5; a possible D gene is TRBD2 (6 bases). Germline CDR1 is MGHRA and CDR2 is YSYEKL. The CDR3 is 13 residues long. With 6 bases removed from V and 3 bases from J, the gap between germline ends came to 11 bases.

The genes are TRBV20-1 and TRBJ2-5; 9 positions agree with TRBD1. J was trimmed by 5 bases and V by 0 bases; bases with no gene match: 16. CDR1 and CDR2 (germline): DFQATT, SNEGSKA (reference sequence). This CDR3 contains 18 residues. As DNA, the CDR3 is TGCAGTGCTAGAGATCTCGCCCCACTACAGGGGGCGTTTGAGACCCAGTACTTC. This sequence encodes CSARDLAPLQGAFETQYF.

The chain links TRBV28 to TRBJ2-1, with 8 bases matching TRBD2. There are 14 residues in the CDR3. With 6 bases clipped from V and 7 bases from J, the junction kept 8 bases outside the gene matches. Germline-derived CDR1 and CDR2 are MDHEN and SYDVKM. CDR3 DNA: TGTGCCAGCAGGGGAGAGCGGGAGACAAATGAGCAGTTCTTC. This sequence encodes CASRGERETNEQFF. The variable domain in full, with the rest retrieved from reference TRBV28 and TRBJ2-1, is DVKVTQSSRYLVKRTGEKVFLECVQDMDHENMFWYRQDPGLGLRLIYFSYDVKMKEKGDIPEGYSVSREKKERFSLILESASTNQTSMYLCASRGERETNEQFFGPGTRLTVL.

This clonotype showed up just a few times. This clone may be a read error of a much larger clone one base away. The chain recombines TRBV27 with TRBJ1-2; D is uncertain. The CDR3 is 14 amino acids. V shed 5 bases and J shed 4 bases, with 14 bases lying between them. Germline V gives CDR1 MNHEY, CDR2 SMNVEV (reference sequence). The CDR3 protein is CASSPSLDAYGYTF. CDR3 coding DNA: TGTGCCAGCAGTCCATCTTTGGACGCCTATGGCTACACCTTC.

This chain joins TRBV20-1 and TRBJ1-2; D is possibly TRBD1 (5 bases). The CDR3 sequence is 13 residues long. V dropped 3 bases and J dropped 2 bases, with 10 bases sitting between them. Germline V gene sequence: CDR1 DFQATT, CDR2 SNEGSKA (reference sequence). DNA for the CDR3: TGCAGTGCTAGCGAAACAGGAAACTATGGCTACACCTTC. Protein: CSASETGNYGYTF.

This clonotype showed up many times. The CDR3 bases are TGCGCCAGCAGTGAGACGGGCGGGAGGGCCTTTGGTGCAGATACGCAGTATTTT. It encodes CASSETGGRAFGADTQYF. The chain has TRBV10-2 and TRBJ2-3; 9 positions agree with TRBD2. This CDR3 spans 18 amino acids. In germline, CDR1 is WSHSY, CDR2 SAAADI. Trimming at V came to 2 bases and at J to 4 bases, leaving 13 bases not matched to a gene.

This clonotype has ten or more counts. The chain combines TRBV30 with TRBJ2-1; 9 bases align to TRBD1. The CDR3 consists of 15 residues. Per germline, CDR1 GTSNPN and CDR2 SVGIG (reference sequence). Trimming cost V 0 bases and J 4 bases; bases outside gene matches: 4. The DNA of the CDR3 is TGTGCCTGGAGTGTTGGGGACAGGGCTTACAATGAGCAGTTCTTC. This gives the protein CAWSVGDRAYNEQFF.

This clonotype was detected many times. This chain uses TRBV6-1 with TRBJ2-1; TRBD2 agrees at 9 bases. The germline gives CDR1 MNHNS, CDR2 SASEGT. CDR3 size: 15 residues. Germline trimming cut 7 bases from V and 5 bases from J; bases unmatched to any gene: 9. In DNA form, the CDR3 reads TGTGCCAGCACCCCCTGGTTAGCGGGAGACAATGAGCAGTTCTTC. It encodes CASTPWLAGDNEQFF.

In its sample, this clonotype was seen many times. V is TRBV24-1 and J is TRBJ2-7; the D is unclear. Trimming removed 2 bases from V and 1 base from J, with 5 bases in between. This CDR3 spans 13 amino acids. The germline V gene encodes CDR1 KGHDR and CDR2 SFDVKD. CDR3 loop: CATSDYRSYEQYF. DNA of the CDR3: TGTGCCACCAGTGATTACAGATCCTACGAGCAGTACTTC.

CDR3 sequence: CASSLAGAANEQFF. The CDR3 DNA reads as TGTGCCAGCAGCTTAGCAGGGGCCGCGAATGAGCAGTTCTTC. The chain recombines TRBV11-2 with TRBJ2-1; TRBD1 might be the D (6 bases). Per germline, CDR1 SGHAT and CDR2 FQNNGV. The V end was cut by 1 base, the J end by 7 bases, with 11 bases between. The CDR3 is 14 amino acids. Filled out from reference TRBV11-2 and TRBJ2-1, the complete variable domain reads EAGVAQSPRYKIIEKRQSVAFWCNPISGHATLYWYQQILGQGPKLLIQFQNNGVVDDSQLPKDRFSAERLKGVDSTLKIQPAKLEDSAVYLCASSLAGAANEQFFGPGTRLTVL.